The 11 T cell receptor beta chains below were found in one sample sequenced in a study of blood T cells in healthy people across ages. Primers used in a second PCR of roughly 6 to 11 cycles were a sample-barcoded 5' primer and a J-beta primer mix. TCRdb re-analysed the 5' RACE reads in MiXCR, keeping a single row per CDR3 protein. Among some 760,000 distinct CDR3 sequences, 20% to 25% were seen once, and the ten largest hold 9.4%. This same sample was also part of a study on T cells of mothers and their children.

Sample: blood. The source is a boy between 5 and 17 years old in good health.

This clonotype turned up a few times. The rearrangement links TRBV6-2 or TRBV6-3 to TRBJ1-2; D is perhaps TRBD1 (6 bases). Germline CDR1 is MNHEY and CDR2 is SVGEGT. The length of the CDR3 is 14 residues. The V and J ends lost 6 bases and 0 bases respectively, with 11 bases between them. The CDR3 spells CASSRTVSNYGYTF. CDR3 nucleotide sequence: TGTGCCAGCAGCCGGACAGTTTCTAACTATGGCTACACCTTC.

This clonotype turned up a few times. The gene calls are TRBV28 and TRBJ2-5; 12 bases match TRBD2. The tail of the sequence fits TRBJ2-1 better, so the J call may be wrong. The germline V gene encodes CDR1 MDHEN and CDR2 SYDVKM. This CDR3 contains 16 residues. The CDR3 bases are TGTGCCAGCACGGCATGGGGACTAGCGGGTCTCAATGAGCAGTTCTTC. Its protein product is CASTAWGLAGLNEQFF.

The chain recombines TRBV7-3 with TRBJ2-5; 8 bases are shared with TRBD1. J lost 5 bases, V lost 1 base, and 6 bases had no gene match. The CDR3 runs to 15 residues. Germline V gene lookup returns CDR1 SGHTA and CDR2 FQGTGA. CDR3 in amino acids: CASSLRGQAQETQYF. Here the CDR3 DNA reads TGTGCCAGCAGCTTAAGGGGACAGGCACAGGAGACCCAGTACTTC.

This clonotype has just a few counts. At one end the junction does not follow the germline gene, possibly because of a read error. The chain is built from TRBV12-3 or TRBV12-4 and TRBJ2-5, with D perhaps matching TRBD1 or TRBD2 (5 bases each). This CDR3 is 12 amino acids long. CDR3: CASSLDPRGVHF. The CDR3 DNA sequence: TGTGCCAGCAGTCTTGACCCGCGAGGGGTGCACTTC.

The rearrangement joins TRBV25-1 to TRBJ2-5; 7 bases fit TRBD2. Looked up from germline, CDR1 is MGHDK and CDR2 is SYGVNS. The V and J ends lost 1 base and 4 bases, in that order; junction bases with no gene match: 9. The CDR3 extends over 16 amino acids. This chain's CDR3 is CASSEFRRGRGETQYF. The CDR3, as DNA: TGTGCCAGCAGTGAATTCCGTCGAGGGAGGGGAGAGACCCAGTACTTC.

The genes are TRBV29-1 and TRBJ1-1; no clear D. The CDR3 extends over 14 amino acids. Trimming shortened V by 3 bases and J by 4 bases, and 15 bases separated the two germline ends. Germline V gene lookup returns CDR1 SQVTM and CDR2 ANQGSEA. The CDR3 nucleotides read TGCAGCGTTGAGACGAGGGTATCGGGCACTGAAGCTTTCTTT. It encodes CSVETRVSGTEAFF.

J is TRBJ2-1 and V is TRBV27; D is ambiguous. There are 13 residues in the CDR3. Between the trimmed V and J ends, which lost 5 bases and 12 bases, there was a span of 17 bases. Germline CDR1 MNHEY, CDR2 SMNVEV (reference sequence). CDR3 residues: CASSPIFMVAQFF. CDR3 in DNA: TGTGCCAGCAGTCCGATTTTTATGGTTGCGCAGTTCTTC.

This clonotype was counted only a few times. The chain couples TRBV20-1 to TRBJ2-4, with a possible D match to TRBD2 (6 bases). The CDR3 consists of 12 residues. V lost 5 bases and J lost 5, with 10 bases in between. Looked up from germline, CDR1 is DFQATT and CDR2 is SNEGSKA (reference sequence). CDR3 residues: CSAASEENIQYF. The CDR3 DNA follows: TGCAGTGCTGCTAGCGAGGAAAACATTCAGTACTTC.

This sequence joins TRBV7-6 and TRBJ2-7, with 7 positions matching TRBD1. Germline V gives CDR1 SGHVS, CDR2 FNYEAQ. V was clipped by 0 bases and J by 6 bases; unmatched bases: 8. The CDR3 sequence is 15 residues long. The CDR3 DNA is TGTGCCAGCAGCTTAGCGGGGACAGCTTCGTTCGAGCAGTACTTC. This encodes CASSLAGTASFEQYF.

The J gene is TRBJ2-7, the V gene TRBV7-2, with no clear D. The J call is uncertain, as TRBJ2-5 better fits the DNA end. Germline V CDR1 and CDR2: SGHTA, FQGNSA. CDR3 length: 14 residues. The DNA of the CDR3 is TGTGCCAGCAGCTTAGAGTCAGATCAAGAGACCCAGTACTTC. The encoded protein is CASSLESDQETQYF.

This clonotype was recorded once. This rearrangement joins TRBV2 to TRBJ2-5; D is unresolved. TRBJ2-7 explains the end of the DNA better; the J call may be wrong. Germline CDR1 is SNHLY and CDR2 is FYNNEI. The CDR3 covers 13 residues. The CDR3 DNA is TGTGCCAGCACCAGGTGGGGCTCCTACGAGCAGTACTTC. It codes for CASTRWGSYEQYF.